This T cell receptor (beta chain) was identified during a study of cytomegalovirus exposure and HLA in healthy donors. Study-level information: Genotyping of more than 300 donors showed that about 83% belonged to the Caucasian-associated ancestry cluster. The study's findings and limits: TCR beta chains numbering more than 150 were designated cytomegalovirus-associated. Reported results showed that the classifier diagnosed cytomegalovirus status with high specificity and sensitivity. Sequencing likely produced, as an artifact, a cluster of highly shared sequence variants.

The PCR employed 60 Vbeta primers together with 13 Jbeta primers. Here immunoSEQ multiplex PCR was the method, and the copy in TCRdb shows in-frame clones only, minus some. The sample has about 72,000 clones, roughly four fifths seen once. A note on this clone: The antigen remains undetermined.

Per germline, CDR1 SGDLS and CDR2 YYNGEE. CDR3 length: 13 amino acids. V was clipped by 0 bases and J by 8 bases, with 11 bases between them. The sequencing input was PBMCs. This chain joins TRBV9 and TRBJ1-1, with D hard to call. The sequence was collected from a man aged 18 to 29 in good health and CMV-seronegative. CDR3 coding DNA: TGTGCCAGCAGCGTAGTGGGAGGAGTAGAAGCTTTCTTT. Its protein product is CASSVVGGVEAFF.